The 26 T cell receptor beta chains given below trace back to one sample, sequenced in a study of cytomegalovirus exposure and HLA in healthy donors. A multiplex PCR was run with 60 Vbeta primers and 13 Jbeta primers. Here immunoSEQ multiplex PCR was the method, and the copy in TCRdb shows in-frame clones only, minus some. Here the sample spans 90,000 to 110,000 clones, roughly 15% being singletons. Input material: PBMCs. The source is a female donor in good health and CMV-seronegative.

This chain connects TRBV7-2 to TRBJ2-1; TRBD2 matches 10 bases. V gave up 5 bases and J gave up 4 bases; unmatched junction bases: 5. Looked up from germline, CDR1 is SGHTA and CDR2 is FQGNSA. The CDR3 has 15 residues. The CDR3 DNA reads TGTGCCAGCAGCAGAAGACTAGCGGGTTACAATGAGCAGTTCTTC. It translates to CASSRRLAGYNEQFF.

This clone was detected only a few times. CDR3 nucleotide sequence: TGTGCCAGCAGTTTATGGGGACAGGGTCTCTACGAGCAGTACTTC. Translation: CASSLWGQGLYEQYF. The chain employs TRBV28 and TRBJ2-7; 9 bases match TRBD1. This CDR3 is 15 amino acids long. The germline gives CDR1 MDHEN, CDR2 SYDVKM. V was clipped by 0 bases and J by 3 bases; unmatched bases: 3. The variable domain in full, completed from reference TRBV28 and TRBJ2-7, reads DVKVTQSSRYLVKRTGEKVFLECVQDMDHENMFWYRQDPGLGLRLIYFSYDVKMKEKGDIPEGYSVSREKKERFSLILESASTNQTSMYLCASSLWGQGLYEQYFGPGTRLTVT.

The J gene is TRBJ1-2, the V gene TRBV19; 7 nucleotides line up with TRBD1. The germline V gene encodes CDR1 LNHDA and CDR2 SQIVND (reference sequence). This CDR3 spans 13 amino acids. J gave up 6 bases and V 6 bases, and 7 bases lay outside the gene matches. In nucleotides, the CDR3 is TGTGCCAGTAGGACAACAGGGGAACATGGCTACACCTTC. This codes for CASRTTGEHGYTF.

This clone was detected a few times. In DNA, the CDR3 is TGTGCCAGCAGTTTCTCGGGGTCTGGAAACACCATATATTTT. Residues: CASSFSGSGNTIYF. The gene calls are TRBV27 and TRBJ1-3; D is unresolved. The germline V and J ends were trimmed by 3 bases and 1 base, with 7 bases remaining between them. Per the germline V gene, CDR1 is MNHEY and CDR2 is SMNVEV (reference sequence). The CDR3 spans 14 residues.

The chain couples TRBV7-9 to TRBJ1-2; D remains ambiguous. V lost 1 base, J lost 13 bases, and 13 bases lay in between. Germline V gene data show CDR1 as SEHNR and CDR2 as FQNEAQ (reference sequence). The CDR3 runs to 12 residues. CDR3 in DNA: TGTGCCAGCAGCTTAGACTATGAGGGTGGCACCTTC. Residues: CASSLDYEGGTF.

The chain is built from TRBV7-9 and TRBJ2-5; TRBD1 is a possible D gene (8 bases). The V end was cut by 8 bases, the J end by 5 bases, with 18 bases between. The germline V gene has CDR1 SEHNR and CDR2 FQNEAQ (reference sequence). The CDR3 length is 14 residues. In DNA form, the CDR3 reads TGTGCCAGCCCCCTAGCGGACAGGGAGGAGACCCAGTACTTC. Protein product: CASPLADREETQYF.

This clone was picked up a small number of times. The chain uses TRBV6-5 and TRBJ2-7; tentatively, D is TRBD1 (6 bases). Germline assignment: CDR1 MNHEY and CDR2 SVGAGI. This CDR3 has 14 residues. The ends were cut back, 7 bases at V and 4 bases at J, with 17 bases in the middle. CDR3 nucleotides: TGTGCCAGCACCACTACAGGGCCCCCATACGAGCAGTACTTC. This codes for CASTTTGPPYEQYF.

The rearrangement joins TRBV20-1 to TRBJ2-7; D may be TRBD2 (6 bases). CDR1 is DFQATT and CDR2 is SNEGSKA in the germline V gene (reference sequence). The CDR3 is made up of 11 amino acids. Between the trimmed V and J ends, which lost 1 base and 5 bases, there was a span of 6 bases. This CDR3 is CSARAGDEQYF. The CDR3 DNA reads TGCAGTGCTAGAGCGGGGGACGAGCAGTACTTC.

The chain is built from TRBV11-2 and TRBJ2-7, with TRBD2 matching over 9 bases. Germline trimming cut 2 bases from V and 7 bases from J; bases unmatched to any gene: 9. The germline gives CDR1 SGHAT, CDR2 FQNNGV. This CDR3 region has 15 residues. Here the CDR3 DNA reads TGTGCCAGCAGCTTATGGGGCGGGGGGGCCCGGGAGCAGTACTTC. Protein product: CASSLWGGGAREQYF.

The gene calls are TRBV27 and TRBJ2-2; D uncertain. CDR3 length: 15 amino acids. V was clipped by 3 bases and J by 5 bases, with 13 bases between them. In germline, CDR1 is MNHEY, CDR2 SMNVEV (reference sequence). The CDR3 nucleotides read TGTGCCAGCAGTTTTTGGCGGCAGAGTACCGGGGAGCTGTTTTTT. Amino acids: CASSFWRQSTGELFF.

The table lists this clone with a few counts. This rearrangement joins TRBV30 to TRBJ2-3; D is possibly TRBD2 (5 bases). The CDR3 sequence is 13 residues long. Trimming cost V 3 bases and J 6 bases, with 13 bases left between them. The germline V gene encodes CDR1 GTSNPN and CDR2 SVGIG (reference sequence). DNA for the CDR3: TGTGCCTGGAGGAGGCGCCGCGGGGATACGCAGTATTTT. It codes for CAWRRRRGDTQYF.

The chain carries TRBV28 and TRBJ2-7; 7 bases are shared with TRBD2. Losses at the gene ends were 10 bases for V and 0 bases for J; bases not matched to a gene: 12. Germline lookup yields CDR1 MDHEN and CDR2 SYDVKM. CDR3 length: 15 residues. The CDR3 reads CATYLPGTTSYEQYF. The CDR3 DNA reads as TGTGCCACCTACCTCCCCGGGACTACCTCCTACGAGCAGTACTTC.

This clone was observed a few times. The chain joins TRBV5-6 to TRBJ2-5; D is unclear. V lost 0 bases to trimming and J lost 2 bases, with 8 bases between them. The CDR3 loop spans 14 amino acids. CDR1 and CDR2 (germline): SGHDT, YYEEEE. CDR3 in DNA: TGTGCCAGCAGCTTGGTTCGGTTTCAAGAGACCCAGTACTTC. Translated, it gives CASSLVRFQETQYF.

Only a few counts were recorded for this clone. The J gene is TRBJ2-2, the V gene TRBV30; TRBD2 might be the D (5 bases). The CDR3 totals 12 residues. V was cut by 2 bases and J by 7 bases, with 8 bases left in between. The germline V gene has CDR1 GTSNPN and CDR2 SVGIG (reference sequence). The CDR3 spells CAWSSGIGELFF. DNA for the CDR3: TGTGCCTGGAGTTCGGGAATCGGGGAGCTGTTTTTT. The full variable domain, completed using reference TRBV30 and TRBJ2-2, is SQTIHQWPATLVQPVGSPLSLECTVEGTSNPNLYWYRQAAGRGLQLLFYSVGIGQISSEVPQNLSASRPQDRQFILSSKKLLLSDSGFYLCAWSSGIGELFFGEGSRLTVL.

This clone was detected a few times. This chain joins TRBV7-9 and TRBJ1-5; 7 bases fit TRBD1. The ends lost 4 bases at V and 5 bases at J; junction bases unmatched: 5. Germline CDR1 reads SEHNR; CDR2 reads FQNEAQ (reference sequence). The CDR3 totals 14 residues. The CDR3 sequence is CASSSGQNYQPQHF. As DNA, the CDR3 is TGTGCCAGCAGCTCGGGACAGAATTATCAGCCCCAGCATTTT.

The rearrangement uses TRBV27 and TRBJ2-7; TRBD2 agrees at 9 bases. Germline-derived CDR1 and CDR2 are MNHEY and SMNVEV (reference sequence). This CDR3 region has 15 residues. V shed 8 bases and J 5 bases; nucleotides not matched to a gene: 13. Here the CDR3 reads CASVSISGRIHEQYF. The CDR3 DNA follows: TGTGCCAGCGTATCAATTAGCGGGAGAATCCACGAGCAGTACTTC.

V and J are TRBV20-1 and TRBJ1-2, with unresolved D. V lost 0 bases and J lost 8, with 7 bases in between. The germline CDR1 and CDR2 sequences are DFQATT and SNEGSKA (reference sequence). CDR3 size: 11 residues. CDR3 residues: CSARDLLGYTF. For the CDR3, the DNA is TGCAGTGCTAGAGATCTATTGGGCTACACCTTC.

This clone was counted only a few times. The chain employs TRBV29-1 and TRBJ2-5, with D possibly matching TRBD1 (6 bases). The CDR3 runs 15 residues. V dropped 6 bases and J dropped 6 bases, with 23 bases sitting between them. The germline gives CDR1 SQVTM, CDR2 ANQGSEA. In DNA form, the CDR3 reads TGCAGCGTAGATAGACAGGTTGCTTCGGTACAGACCCAGTACTTC. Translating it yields CSVDRQVASVQTQYF.

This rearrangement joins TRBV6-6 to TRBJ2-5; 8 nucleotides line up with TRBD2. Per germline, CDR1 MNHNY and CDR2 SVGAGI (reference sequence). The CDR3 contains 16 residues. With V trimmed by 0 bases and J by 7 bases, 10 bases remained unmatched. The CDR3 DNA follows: TGTGCCAGCAGTTACTCGTGGGGGACTAGTGAGGTGACCCAGTACTTC. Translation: CASSYSWGTSEVTQYF.

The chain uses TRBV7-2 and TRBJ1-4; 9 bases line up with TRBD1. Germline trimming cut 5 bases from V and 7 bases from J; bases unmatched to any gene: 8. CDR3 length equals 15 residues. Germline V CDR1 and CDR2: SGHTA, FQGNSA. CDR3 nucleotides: TGTGCCAGCAGCCCGGGGACAGGGATAAGTGAAAAACTGTTTTTT. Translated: CASSPGTGISEKLFF.

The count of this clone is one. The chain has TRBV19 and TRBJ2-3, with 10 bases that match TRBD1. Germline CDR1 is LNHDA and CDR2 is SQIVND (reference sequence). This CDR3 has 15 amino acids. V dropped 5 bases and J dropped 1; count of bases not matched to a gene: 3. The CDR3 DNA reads TGTGCCAGTAGTGACAGGGGGCTGGGCACAGATACGCAGTATTTT. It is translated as CASSDRGLGTDTQYF. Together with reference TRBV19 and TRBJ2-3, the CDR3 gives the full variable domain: DGGITQSPKYLFRKEGQNVTLSCEQNLNHDAMYWYRQDPGQGLRLIYYSQIVNDFQKGDIAEGYSVSREKKESFPLTVTSAQKNPTAFYLCASSDRGLGTDTQYFGPGTRLTVL.

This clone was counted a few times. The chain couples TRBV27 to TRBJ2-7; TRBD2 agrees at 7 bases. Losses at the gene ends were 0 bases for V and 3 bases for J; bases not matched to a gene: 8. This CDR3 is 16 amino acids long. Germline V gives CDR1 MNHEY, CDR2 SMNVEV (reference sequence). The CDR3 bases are TGTGCCAGCAGTTTATCGGCGCCACTAGCGAGCTACGAGCAGTACTTC. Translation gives CASSLSAPLASYEQYF.

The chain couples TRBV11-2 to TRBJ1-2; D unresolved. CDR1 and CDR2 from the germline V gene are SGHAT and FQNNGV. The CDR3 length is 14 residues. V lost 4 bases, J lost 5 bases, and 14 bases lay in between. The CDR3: CASSSRTAPYGYTF. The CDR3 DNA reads TGTGCCAGCAGCTCCAGGACTGCACCTTATGGCTACACCTTC.

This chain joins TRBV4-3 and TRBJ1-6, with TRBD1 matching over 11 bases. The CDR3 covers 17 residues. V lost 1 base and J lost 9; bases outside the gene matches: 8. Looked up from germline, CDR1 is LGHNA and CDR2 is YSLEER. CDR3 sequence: CASSQVRRGQGGSPLHF. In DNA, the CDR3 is TGCGCCAGCAGCCAAGTTCGCCGGGGACAGGGGGGTTCACCCCTCCACTTT.

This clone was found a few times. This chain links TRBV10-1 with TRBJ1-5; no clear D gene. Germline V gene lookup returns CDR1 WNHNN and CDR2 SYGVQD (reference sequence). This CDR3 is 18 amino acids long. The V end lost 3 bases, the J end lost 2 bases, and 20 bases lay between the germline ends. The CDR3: CASSDSLGSPNGNQPQHF. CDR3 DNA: TGCGCCAGCAGTGATTCCCTGGGCAGCCCCAATGGCAATCAGCCCCAGCATTTT.

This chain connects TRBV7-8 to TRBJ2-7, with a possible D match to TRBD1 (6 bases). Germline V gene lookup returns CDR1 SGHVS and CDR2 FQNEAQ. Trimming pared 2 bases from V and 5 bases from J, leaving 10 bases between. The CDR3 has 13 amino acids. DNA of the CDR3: TGTGCCAGCAGCTTATTACAGGGTCACGAGCAGTACTTC. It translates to CASSLLQGHEQYF.